The 2 T cell receptor beta chains reported below all come from one sample, sequenced in a study of CD8 T cells in ankylosing spondylitis. Study outcomes and limitations: Seemingly distinctive of ankylosing spondylitis blood was a TCR beta motif formed by eight highly homologous variants.

No antigen has been identified for these receptors. TCRdb redid the calling of the 5' RACE reads with MiXCR, one entry per CDR3 protein. The sample has fewer than 500,000 distinct CDR3 sequences, 20% to 25% seen once. Sequences were obtained from blood, either unsorted or a sorted T cell fraction (not recorded which). The receptors stem from a male donor with ankylosing spondylitis.

In its sample, this clonotype was seen a few times. The chain combines TRBV12-3 or TRBV12-4 with TRBJ2-1, with 8 bases matching TRBD2. Trimming removed 5 bases from V and 9 bases from J; junction bases left unmatched: 3. CDR3 length: 12 residues. This CDR3 reads CASSLGLGEQFF. Here the CDR3 DNA reads TGTGCCAGCAGTCTGGGACTAGGTGAGCAGTTCTTC.

V and J are TRBV3-1 and TRBJ2-1, with 12 bases matching TRBD2. V dropped 5 bases and J dropped 9; count of bases not matched to a gene: 8. This CDR3 comprises 15 residues. From germline, CDR1 is LGHDT and CDR2 YNNKEL (reference sequence). The CDR3: CASSKSSGRDVEQFF. CDR3 bases: TGTGCCAGCAGCAAATCTAGCGGGAGGGATGTTGAGCAGTTCTTC.